The sequence of this T cell receptor beta chain was determined in a study of T-cell reconstitution after alpha-beta-depleted transplantation in children. Construction of the TCRbeta library involved unique molecular identifiers. Each CDR3 protein is one row after TCRdb ran MiXCR on the PCR reads. The table has some 500,000 distinct CDR3 sequences, around 19% seen once; the top ten hold over 3%. J lost 1 base, V lost 9 bases, and 3 bases had no gene match. Germline lookup yields CDR1 SNHLY and CDR2 FYNNEI. This CDR3 spans 13 amino acids. The material sequenced was PBMCs from the stem cell graft donor, taken from the stem cell graft. The TCR comes from a human donor who donated a stem cell graft to a child with acute lymphoblastic leukemia. The chain employs TRBV2 and TRBJ2-3, with 8 bases matching TRBD1. The CDR3 DNA reads TGTGCCAGGGAGGGACAGGGCACAGATACGCAGTATTTT. Protein product: CAREGQGTDTQYF. Full variable domain (outside the CDR3, taken from reference TRBV2 and TRBJ2-3): EPEVTQTPSHQVTQMGQEVILRCVPISNHLYFYWYRQILGQKVEFLVSFYNNEISEKSEIFDDQFSVERPDGSNFTLKIRSTKLEDSAMYFCAREGQGTDTQYFGPGTRLTVL.